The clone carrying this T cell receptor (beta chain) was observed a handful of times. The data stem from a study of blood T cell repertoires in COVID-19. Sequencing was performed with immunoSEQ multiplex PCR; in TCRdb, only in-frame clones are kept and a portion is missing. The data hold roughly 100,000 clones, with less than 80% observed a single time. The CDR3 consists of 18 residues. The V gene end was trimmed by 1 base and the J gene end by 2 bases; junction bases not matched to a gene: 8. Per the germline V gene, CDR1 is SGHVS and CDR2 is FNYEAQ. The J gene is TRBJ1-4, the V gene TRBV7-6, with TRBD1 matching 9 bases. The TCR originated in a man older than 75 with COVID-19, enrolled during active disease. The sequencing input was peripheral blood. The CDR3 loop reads CASSLEEQGARTNEKLFF. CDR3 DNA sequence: TGTGCCAGCAGCTTAGAAGAACAGGGGGCGCGGACTAATGAAAAACTGTTTTTT.